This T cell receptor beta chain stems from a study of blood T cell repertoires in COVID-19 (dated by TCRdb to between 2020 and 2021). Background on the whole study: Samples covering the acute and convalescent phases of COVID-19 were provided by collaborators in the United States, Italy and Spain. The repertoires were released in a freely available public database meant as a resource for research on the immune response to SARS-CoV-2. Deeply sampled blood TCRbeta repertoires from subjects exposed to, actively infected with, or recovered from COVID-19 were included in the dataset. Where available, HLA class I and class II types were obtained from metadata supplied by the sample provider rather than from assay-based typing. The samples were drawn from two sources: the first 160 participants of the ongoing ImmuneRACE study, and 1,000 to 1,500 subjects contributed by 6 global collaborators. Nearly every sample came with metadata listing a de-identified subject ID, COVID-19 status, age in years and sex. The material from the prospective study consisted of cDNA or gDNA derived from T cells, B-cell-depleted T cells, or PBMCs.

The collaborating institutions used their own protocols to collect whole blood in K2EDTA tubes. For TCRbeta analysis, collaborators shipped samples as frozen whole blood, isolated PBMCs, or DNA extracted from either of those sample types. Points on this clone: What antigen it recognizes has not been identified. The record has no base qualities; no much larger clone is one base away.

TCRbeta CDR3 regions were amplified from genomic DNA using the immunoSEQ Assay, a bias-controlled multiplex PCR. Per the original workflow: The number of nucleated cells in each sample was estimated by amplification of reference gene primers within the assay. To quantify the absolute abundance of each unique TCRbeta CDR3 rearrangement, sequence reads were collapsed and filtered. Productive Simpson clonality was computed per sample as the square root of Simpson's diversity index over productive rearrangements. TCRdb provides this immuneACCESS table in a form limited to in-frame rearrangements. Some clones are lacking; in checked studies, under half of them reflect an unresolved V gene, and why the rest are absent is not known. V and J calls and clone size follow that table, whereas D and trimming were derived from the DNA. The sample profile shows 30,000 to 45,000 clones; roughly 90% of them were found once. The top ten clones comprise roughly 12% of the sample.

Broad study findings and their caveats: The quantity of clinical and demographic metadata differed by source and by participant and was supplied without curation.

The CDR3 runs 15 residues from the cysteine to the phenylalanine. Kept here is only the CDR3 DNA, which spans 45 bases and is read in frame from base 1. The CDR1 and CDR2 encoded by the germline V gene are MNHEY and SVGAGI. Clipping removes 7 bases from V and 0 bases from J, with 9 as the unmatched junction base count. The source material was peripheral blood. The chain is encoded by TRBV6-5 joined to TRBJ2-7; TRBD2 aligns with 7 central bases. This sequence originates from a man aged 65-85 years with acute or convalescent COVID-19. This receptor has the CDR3 CASNGGENLSYEQYF. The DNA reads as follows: TGTGCCAGCAATGGGGGGGAGAATCTCTCCTACGAGCAGTACTTC.